These T cell receptor beta chains were read from a single sample in a study of OX40 agonist ivuxolimab in advanced cancers. TCRdb's table, derived via immunoSEQ multiplex PCR, lists solely in-frame clones and lacks some. Of tens of thousands of clones in the sample, about four fifths were seen once. The starting material was CD4+ or CD8+ T cells sorted from blood, obtained in a trial of the OX40 agonist ivuxolimab. These receptors were obtained from an adult with an advanced solid tumor such as melanoma, head and neck, liver or kidney cancer. Each CDR3 is given with its conserved first and last residue. D genes are given only for firm matches. A row's size may be missing; if present it is once, few, many or a size class.

abundance: .; j_gene: TRBJ2-5; d_gene: TRBD1; v_gene: TRBV28; CDR3nt: TGTGCCAGCAGCCGAAGGCAGGGGGCCTATGGGTCGGAGACCCAGTACTTC; CDR3aa: CASSRRQGAYGSETQYF
abundance: .; j_gene: TRBJ1-1; d_gene: .; v_gene: TRBV6-1; CDR3nt: TGTGCCAGCAGTGCTCGTGAAAGATTGACTGAAGCTTTCTTT; CDR3aa: CASSARERLTEAFF
abundance: .; j_gene: TRBJ2-3; d_gene: TRBD1; v_gene: TRBV6-6; CDR3nt: TGTGCCAGCAGCCGCCAACAGGGGGTGGATACGCAGTATTTT; CDR3aa: CASSRQQGVDTQYF
abundance: .; j_gene: TRBJ1-1; d_gene: .; v_gene: TRBV5-1; CDR3nt: TGCGCCAGCAGCTTAGGAGAGCTAGGCGCTGAAGCTTTCTTT; CDR3aa: CASSLGELGAEAFF
abundance: .; j_gene: TRBJ2-1; d_gene: TRBD2; v_gene: TRBV18; CDR3nt: TGTGCCAGCTCACCACGGCCTAGCGGGGGTTCTTCCTACAATGAGCAGTTCTTC; CDR3aa: CASSPRPSGGSSYNEQFF
abundance: .; j_gene: TRBJ1-4; d_gene: .; v_gene: TRBV19; CDR3nt: TGTGCCAGTAGTATAATTTGGACATCGCGCGAAAAACTGTTTTTT; CDR3aa: CASSIIWTSREKLFF
abundance: .; j_gene: TRBJ1-2; d_gene: .; v_gene: TRBV6-1; CDR3nt: TGTGCCAGCAGCCAACAGGAAGGAAGCTATGGCTACACCTTC; CDR3aa: CASSQQEGSYGYTF
abundance: .; j_gene: TRBJ2-7; d_gene: TRBD1; v_gene: TRBV14; CDR3nt: TGTGCCAGCAGCCCGGGACAGGGGCCCCTCTACGAGCAGTACTTC; CDR3aa: CASSPGQGPLYEQYF
abundance: .; j_gene: TRBJ2-6; d_gene: .; v_gene: TRBV4-1; CDR3nt: TGCGCCAGCAGCCGGCTGGACATGCGCTCTGGGGCCAACGTCCTGACTTTC; CDR3aa: CASSRLDMRSGANVLTF
abundance: once; j_gene: TRBJ2-3; d_gene: .; v_gene: TRBV10-1; CDR3nt: TGCGCCAGCAGTAGGCGGCAGGGGAGCACAGATACGCAGTATTTT; CDR3aa: CASSRRQGSTDTQYF
abundance: .; j_gene: TRBJ1-1; d_gene: .; v_gene: TRBV7-9; CDR3nt: TGTGCCAGCAGCTCTGGGACGGGGAACACTGAAGCTTTCTTT; CDR3aa: CASSSGTGNTEAFF
abundance: .; j_gene: TRBJ1-1; d_gene: TRBD1; v_gene: TRBV7-9; CDR3nt: TGTGCCAGCAGCCACCAGGGGGACACTGAAGCTTTCTTT; CDR3aa: CASSHQGDTEAFF
abundance: .; j_gene: TRBJ2-1; d_gene: TRBD2; v_gene: TRBV27; CDR3nt: TGTGCCAGCAGTCCCCTCAGAGCTAGCGGGAATTACAATGAGCAGTTCTTC; CDR3aa: CASSPLRASGNYNEQFF
abundance: .; j_gene: TRBJ1-4; d_gene: TRBD1; v_gene: TRBV6-1; CDR3nt: TGTGCCAGCAGTGAAGCGGGCAGGGGGCTTAATAATGAAAAACTGTTTTTT; CDR3aa: CASSEAGRGLNNEKLFF
abundance: .; j_gene: TRBJ1-2; d_gene: TRBD1; v_gene: TRBV5-5; CDR3nt: TGTGCCAGCAGCTTGACCGGGACAGGGAACACCTTC; CDR3aa: CASSLTGTGNTF
abundance: .; j_gene: TRBJ2-7; d_gene: TRBD1; v_gene: TRBV7-9; CDR3nt: TGTGCCAGCAGCCTTGGGGGGACAGGCTACGAGCAGTACTTC; CDR3aa: CASSLGGTGYEQYF
abundance: .; j_gene: TRBJ2-3; d_gene: .; v_gene: TRBV5-1; CDR3nt: TGCGCCAGCAGCGACCGTGTGTTCGGGGATACGCAGTATTTT; CDR3aa: CASSDRVFGDTQYF
abundance: .; j_gene: TRBJ1-2; d_gene: .; v_gene: TRBV30; CDR3nt: TGTGCCTGGAGTGGAAGGTGGGGGGAAGGCTACACCTTC; CDR3aa: CAWSGRWGEGYTF
abundance: .; j_gene: TRBJ1-5; d_gene: .; v_gene: TRBV14; CDR3nt: TGTGCCAGCAGCCTCGGATTTGGCAATCAGCCCCAGCATTTT; CDR3aa: CASSLGFGNQPQHF
abundance: .; j_gene: TRBJ1-4; d_gene: .; v_gene: TRBV27; CDR3nt: TGTGCCAGCAGTCCTAGGGCAGGGGCCAAGAGGGGCGAAAAACTGTTTTTT; CDR3aa: CASSPRAGAKRGEKLFF
abundance: once; j_gene: TRBJ2-1; d_gene: TRBD2; v_gene: TRBV15; CDR3nt: TGTGCCACCAGCAGAGATCTAGCGGGGGGTTACAATGAGCAGTTCTTC; CDR3aa: CATSRDLAGGYNEQFF
abundance: .; j_gene: TRBJ1-2; d_gene: .; v_gene: TRBV4-3; CDR3nt: TGCGCCAGCAGCCAAGATTCCACAGGTAGAGGGGCTAACTATGGCTACACCTTC; CDR3aa: CASSQDSTGRGANYGYTF
abundance: .; j_gene: TRBJ1-2; d_gene: .; v_gene: TRBV19; CDR3nt: TGTGCCAGTAGTTCCCAGGGAACAGTCCCAGGCCCTAACTATGGCTACACCTTC; CDR3aa: CASSSQGTVPGPNYGYTF
abundance: .; j_gene: TRBJ1-2; d_gene: .; v_gene: TRBV7-9; CDR3nt: TGTGCCAGCAGCTTTGGGGATAACTATGGCTACACCTTC; CDR3aa: CASSFGDNYGYTF
abundance: few; j_gene: TRBJ1-1; d_gene: .; v_gene: TRBV20-1; CDR3nt: TGCAGTGCTGGCCCATCACCTGAAGCTTTCTTT; CDR3aa: CSAGPSPEAFF
abundance: once; j_gene: TRBJ1-2; d_gene: .; v_gene: TRBV10-3; CDR3nt: TGTGCCATCAGTGAGTCACCGGCAGGGGCTAGAGCTAACTATGGCTACACCTTC; CDR3aa: CAISESPAGARANYGYTF
abundance: .; j_gene: TRBJ2-3; d_gene: TRBD1; v_gene: TRBV2; CDR3nt: TGTGCCAGCATCGGGACAGGGTATTCTAATACGCAGTATTTT; CDR3aa: CASIGTGYSNTQYF
abundance: .; j_gene: TRBJ2-1; d_gene: .; v_gene: TRBV6-1; CDR3nt: TGTGCCAGCAGTGGTCAGGGATCCAATGAGCAGTTCTTC; CDR3aa: CASSGQGSNEQFF
abundance: .; j_gene: TRBJ1-2; d_gene: .; v_gene: TRBV15; CDR3nt: TGTGCCACCAGCAGAGGGGGCCGGGTTAACTATGGCTACACCTTC; CDR3aa: CATSRGGRVNYGYTF
abundance: .; j_gene: TRBJ2-1; d_gene: TRBD2; v_gene: TRBV19; CDR3nt: TGTGCCAGTAGTGCCCGGACTGCGGGACTAGCGGGGTCCAATGAGCAGTTCTTC; CDR3aa: CASSARTAGLAGSNEQFF
abundance: .; j_gene: TRBJ2-1; d_gene: TRBD1; v_gene: TRBV10-1; CDR3nt: TGCGCCAGATGGGACAGGGGCTACAATGAGCAGTTCTTC; CDR3aa: CARWDRGYNEQFF
abundance: few; j_gene: TRBJ2-2; d_gene: .; v_gene: TRBV5-5; CDR3nt: TGTGCCAGCAGCTTGGTAGCTCAGGGGTCAACCGGGGAGCTGTTTTTT; CDR3aa: CASSLVAQGSTGELFF